The next 4 T cell receptor beta chains were all read from a single sample in a study of CD4 T cells in relation to SARS-CoV-2 and coronaviruses. Their specific antigens are unknown. Before the COVID-19 pandemic, during about 2011-2019, CD4+ T cells were taken from unexposed donors. Isolation of CD4+ T cells took place after approximately eleven days in culture. The method was immunoSEQ multiplex PCR; TCRdb's version includes in-frame clones alone and lacks a portion of them. This repertoire shows approximately 18,000 clones, about 80% found once; its top ten account for approximately 10%. Sequencing input: CD4+ T cells from PBMCs, cultured in vitro. The origin of the receptors is a human donor in good health.

The chain couples TRBV28 to TRBJ1-2, with D hard to call. Germline CDR1 and CDR2: MDHEN and SYDVKM. V lost 3 bases and J lost 3, with 17 bases in between. This CDR3 contains 16 residues. The chain's CDR3 is CASSFVGDVRDYGYTF. CDR3 sequence (DNA): TGTGCCAGCAGTTTTGTCGGAGATGTGCGAGACTATGGCTACACCTTC.

The chain joins TRBV7-2 to TRBJ2-2; 11 bases line up with TRBD2. V trimming: 1 base; J trimming: 2 bases; junction bases outside the gene matches: 6. This CDR3 is built from 18 residues. Looked up from germline, CDR1 is SGHTA and CDR2 is FQGNSA. As DNA, the CDR3 is TGTGCCAGCAGCTTAGTAGGTCTAGCGGGGGGAAACACCGGGGAGCTGTTTTTT. Translating it yields CASSLVGLAGGNTGELFF.

This chain links TRBV2 with TRBJ2-1; D possibly matches TRBD1 or TRBD2 (5 bases each). Trimming left V 5 bases short and J 9 bases short, with 17 bases between. Germline values: CDR1 SNHLY, CDR2 FYNNEI. This CDR3 is 14 amino acids long. CDR3 DNA: TGTGCCAGCAGTAGGGACCTTTCCTGGGGTGAGCAGTTCTTC. Its protein product is CASSRDLSWGEQFF.

The rearrangement links TRBV7-9 to TRBJ2-5, with 7 bases aligning to TRBD2. V lost 6 bases, J lost 5 bases, and 3 bases stayed unmatched. Germline V gene sequence: CDR1 SEHNR, CDR2 FQNEAQ (reference sequence). The CDR3 has 12 amino acids. CDR3 DNA: TGTGCCAGCAGTCGAGCGGGGGAGACCCAGTACTTC. Translated, it gives CASSRAGETQYF.